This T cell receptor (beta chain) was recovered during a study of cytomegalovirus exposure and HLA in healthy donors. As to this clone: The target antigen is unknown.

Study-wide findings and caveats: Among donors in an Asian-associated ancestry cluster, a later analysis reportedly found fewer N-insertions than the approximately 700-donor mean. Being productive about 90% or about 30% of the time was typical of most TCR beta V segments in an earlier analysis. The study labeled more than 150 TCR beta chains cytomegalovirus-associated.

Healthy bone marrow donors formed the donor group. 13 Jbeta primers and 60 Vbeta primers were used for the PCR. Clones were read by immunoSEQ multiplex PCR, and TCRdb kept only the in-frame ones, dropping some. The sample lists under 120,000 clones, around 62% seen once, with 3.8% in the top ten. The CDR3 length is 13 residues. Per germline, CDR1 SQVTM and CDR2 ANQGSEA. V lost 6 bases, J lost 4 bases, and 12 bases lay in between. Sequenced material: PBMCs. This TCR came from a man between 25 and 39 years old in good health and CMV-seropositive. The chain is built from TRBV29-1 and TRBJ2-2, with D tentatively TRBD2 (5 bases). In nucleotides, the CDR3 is TGCAGCGTGGCCGGGATTTTCACCGGGGAGCTGTTTTTT. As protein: CSVAGIFTGELFF.